The 14 T cell receptor beta chains below were found in one sample sequenced in a study of response to subunit inactivated influenza vaccine. TCRdb fed the RT-PCR reads into MiXCR, producing one record per CDR3 protein. This sample has hundreds of thousands of distinct CDR3 sequences; about 18% occur once, and the top ten carry around 9.9%. The sequencing here drew on PBMCs from blood, taken 5 days after vaccination. The receptors come from a man in his fifties who received an inactivated influenza vaccine.

This clonotype appeared many times. V and J are TRBV4-3 and TRBJ2-5, with 7 bases lining up with TRBD1. Germline lookup yields CDR1 LGHNA and CDR2 YSLEER. V was pared by 0 bases and J by 5 bases, with 0 bases of the junction left unmatched. This CDR3 is 13 amino acids long. CDR3 coding DNA: TGCGCCAGCAGCCAAGAACAGGGGGAGACCCAGTACTTC. This sequence encodes CASSQEQGETQYF.

Only a few counts were recorded for this clonotype. V and J are TRBV9 and TRBJ1-2, with D hard to call. CDR3 length: 16 residues. CDR1 SGDLS and CDR2 YYNGEE come from the germline V gene. V shed 3 bases and J shed 0 bases, with 15 bases lying between them. The CDR3 DNA follows: TGTGCCAGCAGCGCAGAGCACTCGATTACTAACTATGGCTACACCTTC. Residues: CASSAEHSITNYGYTF.

This clonotype was counted only a few times. The chain is built from TRBV4-3 and TRBJ2-1; no reliable D call. There are 15 residues in the CDR3. The germline V gene encodes CDR1 LGHNA and CDR2 YSLEER. Trimming took off 4 bases at V and 2 bases at J, with 12 bases between the two ends. The CDR3 DNA follows: TGCGCCAGCAGCCTTGTGGCTAACCCCTACAATGAGCAGTTCTTC. Translated: CASSLVANPYNEQFF.

This clonotype was seen once. The chain joins TRBV6-2 or TRBV6-3 to TRBJ2-1, with D maybe TRBD2 (5 bases). The germline CDR1 and CDR2 sequences are MNHEY and SVGEGT. The V and J ends lost 6 bases and 4 bases respectively, with 16 bases between them. The CDR3 runs 15 residues. CDR3 in amino acids: CASSQSLRAYNEQFF. Written as DNA, the CDR3 is TGTGCCAGCAGCCAATCTTTGCGGGCATACAATGAGCAGTTCTTC.

This clonotype was found many times. The chain uses TRBV7-2 and TRBJ2-5; the D gene is possibly TRBD1 (5 bases). The CDR3 is 14 residues long. Looked up from germline, CDR1 is SGHTA and CDR2 is FQGNSA. Trimming took 2 bases from V and 4 from J, leaving 11 bases between them. CDR3 DNA sequence: TGTGCCAGCAGCTTAAGTGGGCAGGGAGAGACCCAGTACTTC. It is translated as CASSLSGQGETQYF.

This clonotype was observed a handful of times. The rearrangement links TRBV10-3 to TRBJ2-1; 9 nucleotides agree with TRBD1. Looked up from germline, CDR1 is ENHRY and CDR2 is SYGVKD. Trimming removed 8 bases from V and 8 bases from J; junction bases left unmatched: 4. The CDR3 sequence is 12 residues long. The CDR3 sequence: CAIAQGAYEQFF. CDR3 in DNA: TGTGCCATCGCACAGGGGGCCTATGAGCAGTTCTTC.

DNA for the CDR3: TGTGCCAGCAGATTTGACAGTCTGAACACTGAAGCTTTCTTT. This gives the protein CASRFDSLNTEAFF. This chain connects TRBV7-2 to TRBJ1-1; TRBD1 might be the D (5 bases). Trimming took 6 bases from V and 0 from J, leaving 11 bases between them. CDR1 and CDR2 from the germline V gene are SGHTA and FQGNSA. The CDR3 is 14 amino acids.

The CDR3 bases are TGTGCCAGCAGCGTCACTAGCGGGAGGGCCCTAGGGGAGACCCAGTACTTC. Translated, it gives CASSVTSGRALGETQYF. The rearrangement links TRBV28 to TRBJ2-5; the match to TRBD2 covers 13 bases. The CDR3 loop spans 17 amino acids. CDR1 and CDR2 from the germline V gene are MDHEN and SYDVKM. J gave up 5 bases and V 6 bases, and 12 bases lay outside the gene matches.

This clonotype was counted only a few times. This chain uses TRBV10-1 with TRBJ2-3; possible D gene TRBD2, 6 bases. The CDR3 sequence is 14 residues long. Germline V gene sequence: CDR1 WNHNN, CDR2 SYGVQD (reference sequence). With 4 bases removed from V and 6 bases from J, the gap between germline ends came to 14 bases. For the CDR3, the DNA is TGCGCCAGCAGTGGGGACTCCCCGACGGATACGCAGTATTTT. Translating it yields CASSGDSPTDTQYF.

This clonotype was recorded a few times. A read error may produce the germline difference seen at one junction end. The rearrangement links TRBV7-9 to TRBJ1-2, with TRBD1 identical over 12 bases. From germline, CDR1 is SEHNR and CDR2 FQNEAQ (reference sequence). The CDR3 has 15 amino acids. The CDR3 nucleotides read TGTGCCAGCAGCTCCTGGGACAGGGGGCCTCATGGGTACACCTTC. It yields the protein CASSSWDRGPHGYTF.

This rearrangement joins TRBV20-1 to TRBJ2-3, with 9 nucleotides matching TRBD2. V trimming: 5 bases; J trimming: 4 bases; junction bases outside the gene matches: 10. From germline, CDR1 is DFQATT and CDR2 SNEGSKA (reference sequence). The CDR3 extends over 15 amino acids. The CDR3 DNA reads as TGCAGTGCTTTCAGTAGCGGGAGCGCGCCAGATACGCAGTATTTT. Encoded protein: CSAFSSGSAPDTQYF.

This clonotype was counted between two and nine times. At one boundary the junction diverges from the germline segment, which might be a read error. The V and J genes are TRBV7-7 and TRBJ2-1; either TRBD1 or TRBD2 may supply D (5 bases each). The germline V gene has CDR1 SSHAT and CDR2 FNYEAQ (reference sequence). CDR3 length: 16 residues. This CDR3 reads CASSRDVTGRESEQFF. The CDR3 DNA reads TGTGCTAGCAGCCGAGACGTCACAGGAAGGGAGTCTGAGCAGTTCTTC.

This clonotype was seen a single time. The chain links TRBV20-1 to TRBJ2-5, with 7 bases fitting TRBD2. The germline CDR1 and CDR2 sequences are DFQATT and SNEGSKA (reference sequence). CDR3 size: 14 residues. The trim removed 6 bases at V and 3 bases at J, leaving 10 bases unmatched. The chain's CDR3 is CSAPRGGFEETQYF. CDR3 DNA: TGCAGTGCCCCCCGCGGGGGTTTTGAAGAGACCCAGTACTTC.

This clonotype was counted at least ten times. This chain joins TRBV29-1 and TRBJ2-1; 12 bases match TRBD2. J was trimmed by 6 bases and V by 6 bases; bases with no gene match: 6. The CDR3 totals 14 residues. Germline V CDR1 and CDR2: SQVTM, ANQGSEA. The CDR3 here is CSVETSGSLNEQFF. For the CDR3, the DNA is TGCAGCGTAGAGACTAGCGGGAGTCTCAATGAGCAGTTCTTC.